The 21 T cell receptor beta chains presented below share a single source sample, sequenced in a study of identical twins (dated by TCRdb to the mid-2010s). The library was obtained by 5' RACE. Instrument on record: Illumina HiSeq 2000. The raw public data were reprocessed by TCRdb itself: fastp quality trimming at Q25, MiXCR clonotype calling, in-frame beta chains only. Rows with a matching CDR3 protein are joined into one entry that keeps the most common DNA and genes. Present in this sample are a few hundred thousand distinct CDR3 sequences, under 12% of which were seen just once. The ten most abundant clones make up more than 8.5% of the sample. The sequenced material came from memory T cells sorted from blood. This specimen's cell subset or site label, interpreted: CD45RO+ enriched T cells. The origin of the receptors is a man aged 45-60 years in good health.

The chain carries TRBV11-2 and TRBJ2-7; 7 bases are a match to TRBD2. Trimming removed 4 bases from V and 7 bases from J; junction bases left unmatched: 10. The germline V gene has CDR1 SGHAT and CDR2 FQNNGV. The CDR3 length is 14 residues. CDR3 DNA sequence: TGTGCCAGCAGCTCACAGACCAGCGGGGAGGAGCAGTACTTC. It yields the protein CASSSQTSGEEQYF.

This clonotype was counted ten times or more. The rearrangement links TRBV7-8 to TRBJ2-7, with 8 bases lining up with TRBD1. This CDR3 is 14 amino acids long. Germline V gene lookup returns CDR1 SGHVS and CDR2 FQNEAQ. The V and J ends lost 5 bases and 6 bases, in that order; junction bases with no gene match: 9. The CDR3 nucleotides are TGTGCCAGCAGCACCAGGACAGGGCTAGGCGAGCAGTACTTC. It yields the protein CASSTRTGLGEQYF.

The gene calls are TRBV11-2 and TRBJ2-3, with D perhaps matching TRBD2 (5 bases). Trimming removed 4 bases at V and 1 base at J, with 21 bases between. The CDR3 has 18 amino acids. Germline CDR1 and CDR2: SGHAT and FQNNGV. In DNA, the CDR3 is TGTGCCAGCAGCTCCGCTTATTGGGAGCGGATACGCACAGATACGCAGTATTTT. Residues: CASSSAYWERIRTDTQYF.

V and J are TRBV20-1 and TRBJ2-3, with TRBD2 identical over 11 bases. CDR1 is DFQATT and CDR2 is SNEGSKA in the germline V gene (reference sequence). This CDR3 has 15 residues. With V trimmed by 5 bases and J by 3 bases, 7 bases remained unmatched. The DNA for the CDR3 is TGCAGTGCTTACCGACTAGCGGGAATAACAGATACGCAGTATTTT. Protein sequence: CSAYRLAGITDTQYF.

The rearrangement links TRBV10-2 to TRBJ1-1; 8 bases fit TRBD1. CDR3 length equals 17 residues. J gave up 5 bases and V 2 bases, and 13 bases lay outside the gene matches. Germline CDR1 and CDR2: WSHSY and SAAADI. CDR3: CASSEPRDGRGHTEAFF. CDR3 sequence (DNA): TGCGCCAGCAGTGAGCCCCGGGATGGCAGGGGGCATACTGAAGCTTTCTTT.

This clonotype was picked up a small number of times. This rearrangement joins TRBV5-4 to TRBJ2-7, with 8 bases that match TRBD2. J gave up 4 bases and V 6 bases, and 9 bases lay outside the gene matches. Germline values: CDR1 SGHNT, CDR2 YYREEE (reference sequence). CDR3 length: 14 residues. The CDR3 reads CASTLDGRGYEQYF. The CDR3, as DNA: TGTGCCAGCACATTGGACGGGAGGGGGTACGAGCAGTACTTC.

This clonotype has only a few counts. The J gene is TRBJ2-7, the V gene TRBV5-1; 7 positions agree with TRBD2. The ends lost 1 base at V and 1 base at J; junction bases unmatched: 2. In germline, CDR1 is SGHRS, CDR2 YFSETQ. The CDR3 extends over 14 amino acids. This chain's CDR3 is CASSLLRGSYEQYF. The CDR3 DNA reads TGCGCCAGCAGCTTGCTGCGGGGGTCCTACGAGCAGTACTTC.

This clonotype has at least ten counts. The chain couples TRBV11-2 to TRBJ1-1; perhaps TRBD1 as D (5 bases). The germline V gene encodes CDR1 SGHAT and CDR2 FQNNGV. V gave up 3 bases and J gave up 1 base, with 15 bases separating them. The CDR3 is 16 amino acids. CDR3 amino acids: CASSLRGDRTNTEAFF. The CDR3 DNA follows: TGTGCCAGCAGCTTGAGGGGCGACAGAACGAACACTGAAGCTTTCTTT.

V and J are TRBV4-3 and TRBJ1-2, with D hard to call. Trimming removed 0 bases at V and 4 bases at J, with 12 bases between. The germline gives CDR1 LGHNA, CDR2 YSLEER. The CDR3 is 15 residues long. CDR3 sequence (DNA): TGCGCCAGCAGCCAAGATGGGGTAAAGGCCTATGGCTACACCTTC. It is translated as CASSQDGVKAYGYTF.

The CDR3: CASSVRGLGISAGELFF. The CDR3 nucleotides are TGTGCCAGCAGTGTCAGGGGACTTGGGATCTCCGCCGGGGAGCTGTTTTTT. The V and J genes are TRBV12-3 or TRBV12-4 and TRBJ2-2; D may correspond to TRBD1 or TRBD2 (6 bases each). Trimming pared 5 bases from V and 6 bases from J, leaving 22 bases between. The CDR3 contains 17 residues.

The CDR3, as DNA: TGCGCCAGCAGCTTGGGGTCAGGGCAAAATGAAAAACTGTTTTTT. Its protein is CASSLGSGQNEKLFF. The rearrangement links TRBV5-1 to TRBJ1-4, with a weak D call TRBD1 (5 bases). V lost 0 bases and J 5 bases, leaving 11 bases between the germline ends. Germline lookup yields CDR1 SGHRS and CDR2 YFSETQ. The CDR3 loop spans 15 amino acids.

This clonotype was counted between two and nine times. This chain joins TRBV20-1 and TRBJ1-2, with 7 positions matching TRBD1. V was pared by 2 bases and J by 14 bases, with 2 bases of the junction left unmatched. Germline V gives CDR1 DFQATT, CDR2 SNEGSKA (reference sequence). CDR3 size: 9 residues. CDR3 DNA: TGCAGTGCTAGAACGGGACAGACCTTC. It translates to CSARTGQTF.

Here the CDR3 reads CASSEVGAREPLHF. In DNA form, the CDR3 reads TGTGCCAGCAGTGAAGTCGGGGCCCGGGAACCCCTCCACTTT. V and J are TRBV6-1 and TRBJ1-6, with D possibly being TRBD1 (5 bases). Germline V gene sequence: CDR1 MNHNS, CDR2 SASEGT. Trimming took 1 base from V and 12 from J, leaving 13 bases between them. The CDR3 is made up of 14 amino acids.

This clonotype was observed many times. V usage is TRBV29-1 and J usage is TRBJ2-3; D might be TRBD1 (6 bases). Trimming took 5 bases from V and 5 from J, leaving 14 bases between them. The CDR3 consists of 13 residues. The germline V gene has CDR1 SQVTM and CDR2 ANQGSEA. The CDR3 DNA is TGCAGCGTTCCCGAGAGGGGGAGAGATACGCAGTATTTT. Translating it yields CSVPERGRDTQYF.

This clonotype was counted many times. The chain uses TRBV7-2 and TRBJ2-3; TRBD2 matches 7 bases. Per the germline V gene, CDR1 is SGHTA and CDR2 is FQGNSA. CDR3 length: 13 amino acids. Trimming took 5 bases from V and 5 from J; bases not matched to a gene: 4. The CDR3 spells CASSPLAGDTQYF. For the CDR3, the DNA is TGTGCCAGCAGCCCCTTAGCGGGAGATACGCAGTATTTT.

The chain recombines TRBV21-1 with TRBJ2-5; the D segment call TRBD1 is taken from the table without a DNA check. TRBV21-1 is shown as a pseudogene. This CDR3 is 22 amino acids long. CDR3 sequence (DNA): TGTGCCAGCAGCAACTCCAAAGACTTGTGGGGACGACCCCTACAGTACCAAGAGACCCAGTACTTC. Protein sequence: CASSNSKDLWGRPLQYQETQYF.

In its sample, this clonotype was seen many times. V gene TRBV12-3 or TRBV12-4 combines with J gene TRBJ1-1, with a weak D call TRBD1 (5 bases). The CDR3 is 12 amino acids. The V gene lost 6 bases and the J gene lost 10 bases, with 15 bases spanning the gap. The CDR3 spells CASREGTLGAFF. The CDR3 DNA sequence: TGTGCCAGCAGGGAGGGGACCCTCGGAGCTTTCTTT.

This clonotype was detected many times. The chain couples TRBV5-1 to TRBJ1-6; possible D gene TRBD1, 5 bases. The CDR3 contains 14 residues. Deletions cut 1 base from V and 6 bases from J, with 8 bases between. Germline CDR1 SGHRS, CDR2 YFSETQ. DNA for the CDR3: TGCGCCAGCAGCTTGAGGGGAAGTAATTCACCCCTCCACTTT. Translating it yields CASSLRGSNSPLHF. Complete variable domain (other parts from reference TRBV5-1 and TRBJ1-6): KAGVTQTPRYLIKTRGQQVTLSCSPISGHRSVSWYQQTPGQGLQFLFEYFSETQRNKGNFPGRFSGRQFSNSRSEMNVSTLELGDSALYLCASSLRGSNSPLHFGNGTRLTVT.

This clonotype showed up many times. The chain carries TRBV5-1 and TRBJ2-5, with D possibly matching TRBD1 (6 bases). The CDR3 length is 20 residues. In germline, CDR1 is SGHRS, CDR2 YFSETQ. Trimming removed 3 bases at V and 1 base at J, with 28 bases between. CDR3 region: CASSSSSSPQGRLTQETQYF. In DNA form, the CDR3 reads TGCGCCAGCAGCTCAAGCTCCTCCCCACAGGGCCGTTTGACCCAAGAGACCCAGTACTTC.

This clonotype was observed a few times. The chain is built from TRBV28 and TRBJ1-5; TRBD1 matches 7 bases. CDR3 size: 17 residues. With V trimmed by 3 bases and J by 0 bases, 8 bases remained unmatched. Germline CDR1 reads MDHEN; CDR2 reads SYDVKM. The CDR3 is CASSFGQGGYSNQPQHF. The DNA for the CDR3 is TGTGCCAGCAGTTTCGGGCAGGGGGGCTATAGCAATCAGCCCCAGCATTTT.

V and J are TRBV4-3 and TRBJ2-4; the match to TRBD2 covers 8 bases. CDR3 length: 16 amino acids. J gave up 6 bases and V 2 bases, and 9 bases lay outside the gene matches. Germline lookup yields CDR1 LGHNA and CDR2 YSLEER. The CDR3 coding sequence is TGCGCCAGCAGCCAACCAGCGGGAGTTGAGGGAAACATTCAGTACTTC. It is translated as CASSQPAGVEGNIQYF.